This TCR beta chain emerged from a study of low-dose radiotherapy and immunotherapy resistance in tumors. Study-wide background: Cohort 1 received 0.5 Gy per fraction every 2 weeks, totaling 6.5 Gy. Across 26 weeks, 13 Gy in total went to Cohort 2, delivered as 1 Gy per fraction every two weeks.

This clonotype was counted between two and nine times. It was with a constant-region primer and a V-primer adapter that TCRs were amplified over roughly 20 PCR cycles. MiXCR, run by TCRdb on the reads, gives a single entry per CDR3 protein. This sample has tens of thousands of distinct CDR3 sequences; about an eighth occur once, and the top ten carry approximately 6.2%. Described time point: before trial treatment. All of the donors were given nivolumab, ipilimumab, aspirin, low-dose cyclophosphamide and low-dose radiotherapy as part of RACIN, a single-arm trial. Germline loops: CDR1 LGHNA, CDR2 YSLEER. The CDR3 is 17 amino acids. J was trimmed by 8 bases and V by 0 bases; bases with no gene match: 13.

The J gene is TRBJ1-2, the V gene TRBV4-3, with TRBD1 matching 9 bases. The input for sequencing was PBMCs, taken before treatment. The origin of this receptor is a female donor with ovarian cancer. CDR3 in DNA: TGCGCCAGCAGCCAAGAGACCGGACAGGGGTGGAGCATCGGCTACACCTTC. Amino acids: CASSQETGQGWSIGYTF.